A single sample gave rise to the 9 T cell receptor beta chains below, sequenced in a study of shared clonotypes between healthy human individuals. Produced via immunoSEQ multiplex PCR; TCRdb's table is partial and in-frame only. The profile shows about 480,000 clones, about four fifths of them singletons. The sequenced material came from PBMCs. The receptor source for this set is a woman aged 35 to 49 in good health. Some clones in this sample may be carry-over from other donors' samples.

The chain recombines TRBV10-3 with TRBJ1-5; a weak D match, TRBD1 (5 bases). Germline V gene data show CDR1 as ENHRY and CDR2 as SYGVKD. The CDR3 contains 16 residues. The V and J ends lost 0 bases and 7 bases respectively, with 16 bases between them. The CDR3 bases are TGTGCCATCAGTGAGTCCGGGGGGAGTTGGGGCCAGCCCCAGCATTTT. Translated, it gives CAISESGGSWGQPQHF.

The V gene is TRBV14, the J gene TRBJ1-1; possible D gene TRBD1, 5 bases. The CDR3 extends over 17 amino acids. Trimming removed 3 bases from V and 5 bases from J, with 22 bases in between. Per the germline V gene, CDR1 is SGHDN and CDR2 is FVKESK. DNA for the CDR3: TGTGCCAGCAGCCACCCCTTCGGCCGGGGGTCGTTAACTGAAGCTTTCTTT. Translating gives CASSHPFGRGSLTEAFF.

The rearrangement uses TRBV7-3 and TRBJ2-1; TRBD1 agrees at 9 bases. After removal of 2 bases from V and 6 bases from J, the junction contained 8 bases not matched to a gene. CDR3 length equals 16 residues. Germline lookup yields CDR1 SGHTA and CDR2 FQGTGA. In DNA, the CDR3 is TGTGCCAGCAGCTTATCATTCCGGGACAGGGTCAATGAGCAGTTCTTC. Translation: CASSLSFRDRVNEQFF.

This clone was seen once. Relative to the germline gene, one junction end is altered; a read error may explain this. The chain couples TRBV7-7 to TRBJ2-5; tentative D call: TRBD2 (6 bases). This CDR3 has 14 amino acids. Per the germline V gene, CDR1 is SSHAT and CDR2 is FNYEAQ (reference sequence). The CDR3: CASSLRRDQETQYF. The DNA for the CDR3 is TGTGCTAGCAGCTTACGGAGGGATCAAGAGACCCAGTACTTC.

The CDR3 spells CASSVEGLPYNEQFF. DNA of the CDR3: TGTGCCAGCAGCGTAGAGGGACTGCCATACAATGAGCAGTTCTTC. The chain employs TRBV9 and TRBJ2-1, with D perhaps matching TRBD2 (6 bases). Trimming cost V 0 bases and J 4 bases, with 11 bases left between them. This CDR3 region has 15 residues. The V gene's germline CDR1 is SGDLS and CDR2 YYNGEE.

CDR3 nucleotides: TGTGCCAGCATCCCACCTGGGGGGGCAGGTGGCTACACCTTC. Translation gives CASIPPGGAGGYTF. The genes are TRBV6-5 and TRBJ1-2; D might be TRBD1 (6 bases). Trimming stripped 7 bases from V and 7 bases from J, with 19 bases between. The CDR3 spans 14 residues. Germline lookup yields CDR1 MNHEY and CDR2 SVGAGI.

The J gene is TRBJ2-7, the V gene TRBV19, with a possible D match to TRBD2 (6 bases). Germline assignment: CDR1 LNHDA and CDR2 SQIVND (reference sequence). Trimming left V 5 bases short and J 3 bases short, with 17 bases between. The length of the CDR3 is 15 residues. CDR3 coding DNA: TGTGCCAGTAGTCCCGTAGCGGCGGGACTCTACGAGCAGTACTTC. This sequence encodes CASSPVAAGLYEQYF. Combining the CDR3 with reference TRBV19 and TRBJ2-7 gives the whole variable domain DGGITQSPKYLFRKEGQNVTLSCEQNLNHDAMYWYRQDPGQGLRLIYYSQIVNDFQKGDIAEGYSVSREKKESFPLTVTSAQKNPTAFYLCASSPVAAGLYEQYFGPGTRLTVT.

This clone came up a few times. The chain has TRBV7-6 and TRBJ1-1; possibly TRBD1 for D (6 bases). CDR1 and CDR2 from the germline V gene are SGHVS and FNYEAQ. The CDR3 spans 16 residues. Trimming removed 4 bases at V and 6 bases at J, with 21 bases between. CDR3 in DNA: TGTGCCAGCAGCTCCGCAACTACAGGGTTTGGCTCTGAAGCTTTCTTT. Encoded protein: CASSSATTGFGSEAFF.

This sequence joins TRBV29-1 and TRBJ1-1; D might be TRBD1 (5 bases). The germline V gene encodes CDR1 SQVTM and CDR2 ANQGSEA. V shed 7 bases and J shed 1 base, with 13 bases lying between them. This CDR3 is built from 13 residues. In DNA form, the CDR3 reads TGCAGCGCCGCAAGGGGAGGGAACACTGAAGCTTTCTTT. Translating it yields CSAARGGNTEAFF.